This T cell receptor beta chain was captured in a study of blood T cell repertoires in COVID-19. The wider study: Whether acute or convalescent, the COVID-19 samples came from the United States, Italy and Spain. T cells, B-cell-depleted T cells, or PBMCs provided the cDNA or gDNA that served as material.

Profiling relied on immunoSEQ multiplex PCR, and the TCRdb table lists in-frame clones only, not all of them. The sample lists tens of thousands of clones, around 72% seen once, with roughly 4% in the top ten. This clone was counted only a few times. The Seattle patients joined while their infection was active and were tracked longitudinally afterward. V lost 1 base to trimming and J lost 6 bases; unmatched junction nucleotides: 10. The CDR3 extends over 17 amino acids. The germline V gene has CDR1 SQVTM and CDR2 ANQGSEA. What was sequenced was peripheral blood. The V gene is TRBV29-1, the J gene TRBJ2-1; 12 nucleotides match TRBD2. The clonotype originates from a man aged 70-80 years with COVID-19, enrolled during active disease. DNA of the CDR3: TGCAGCGTTGAAGTGGGTGCTAGCGGGAGGGCCTTCAATGAGCAGTTCTTC. Translation gives CSVEVGASGRAFNEQFF.